The rows below give T cell receptor beta chains drawn from one sample of a study of shared T cell receptors in the human thymus. Produced via immunoSEQ multiplex PCR; TCRdb's table is partial and in-frame only. The table records roughly 410,000 clones, more than 85% of them present only once. Sequenced input: thymocytes. These receptors originate from a human donor. Both conserved end residues are part of each CDR3. Size values are once, few and many counts, or a class for expanded clones, and some rows have none.

>TRBV28|TRBJ2-4|NA
CASSCPQGANAKNIQYF
>TRBV21-1|TRBJ2-7|NA
CASSKGRDRVYEQYF
>TRBV28|TRBJ1-1|NA
CASSLGQGAPTEAFF
>TRBV28|TRBJ2-1|NA
CASRIRGLERPFYNEQFF
>TRBV16|TRBJ1-2|NA
CASSHIAGGAEGGYTF
>TRBV4-3|TRBJ2-3|NA
CASSQEKEEDLKFRLDTQYF
>TRBV6-1|TRBJ1-1|NA
CASISLRENTEAFF
>TRBV10-2|TRBJ2-5|NA
CASVRDRGQETQYF
>TRBV4-2|TRBJ2-7|NA
CASSLSEASDSYEQYF
>TRBV27|TRBJ2-3|NA
CASSPPSADTQYF
>TRBV4-1|TRBJ2-5|NA
CASSQDGGVGVAVTQETQYF
>TRBV6-1|TRBJ2-4|NA
CASAVRDGKGIQYF
>TRBV2|TRBJ1-5|once
CASSESSSNQPQHF
>TRBV19|TRBJ2-2|NA
CASDRGWNTGELFF
>TRBV27|TRBJ1-1|NA
CASSLVGTVRYGVNDTEAFF
>TRBV2|TRBJ2-5|NA
CASLTPQGGNLETQYF
>TRBV5-6|TRBJ2-7|NA
CASSQFRGLAYEQYF